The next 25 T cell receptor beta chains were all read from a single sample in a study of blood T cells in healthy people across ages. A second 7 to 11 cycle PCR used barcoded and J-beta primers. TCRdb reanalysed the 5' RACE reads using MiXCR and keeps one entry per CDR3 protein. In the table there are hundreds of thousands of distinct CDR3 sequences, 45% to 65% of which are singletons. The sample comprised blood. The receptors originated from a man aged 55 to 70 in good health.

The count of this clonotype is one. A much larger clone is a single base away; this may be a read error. The CDR3 protein is CASSPTADMQYF. The CDR3 nucleotides are TGTGCCAGCAGCCCGACTGCAGATATGCAGTATTTT. V gene TRBV7-2 combines with J gene TRBJ2-3; D unresolved. Germline CDR1 SGHTA, CDR2 FQGNSA. CDR3 length equals 12 residues.

The CDR3 region has the DNA TGTGCCACCAGTGATCATAATATGGATACGCAGTATTTT. Amino acid sequence: CATSDHNMDTQYF. This chain uses TRBV24-1 with TRBJ2-3; unclear D gene. Trimming pared 3 bases from V and 6 bases from J, leaving 9 bases between. The CDR3 loop spans 13 amino acids. CDR1 and CDR2 (germline): KGHDR, SFDVKD.

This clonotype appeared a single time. CDR3 sequence: CASSLVPPGQFF. The CDR3 region has the DNA TGTGCCAGCAGCCTGGTCCCCCCGGGGCAGTTCTTC. This chain links TRBV7-2 with TRBJ2-1; no reliable D call. The CDR3 is 12 residues long. The germline V gene has CDR1 SGHTA and CDR2 FQGNSA. The V end lost 5 bases, the J end lost 12 bases, and 14 bases lay between the germline ends.

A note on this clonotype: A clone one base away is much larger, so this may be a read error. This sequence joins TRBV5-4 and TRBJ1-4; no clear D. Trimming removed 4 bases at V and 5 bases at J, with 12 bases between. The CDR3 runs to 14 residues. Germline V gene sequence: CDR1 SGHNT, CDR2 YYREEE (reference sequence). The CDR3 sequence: CASSRSQDNEKLFF. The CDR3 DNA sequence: TGTGCCAGCAGCAGGAGTCAGGACAATGAAAAACTGTTTTTT.

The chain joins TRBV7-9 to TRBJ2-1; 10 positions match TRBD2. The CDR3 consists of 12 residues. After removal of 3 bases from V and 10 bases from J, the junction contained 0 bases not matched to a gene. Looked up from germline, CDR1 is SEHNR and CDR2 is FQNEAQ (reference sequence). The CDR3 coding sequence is TGTGCCAGCAGCTTTAGCGGGGGGGAGCAGTTCTTC. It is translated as CASSFSGGEQFF.

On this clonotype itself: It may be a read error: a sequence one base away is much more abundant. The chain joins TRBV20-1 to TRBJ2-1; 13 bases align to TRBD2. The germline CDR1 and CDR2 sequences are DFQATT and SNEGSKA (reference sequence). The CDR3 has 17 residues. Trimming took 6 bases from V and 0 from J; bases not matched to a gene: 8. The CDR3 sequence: CSAPGLAGLSSYNEQFF. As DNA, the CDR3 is TGCAGTGCCCCGGGACTAGCGGGGCTTAGCTCCTACAATGAGCAGTTCTTC.

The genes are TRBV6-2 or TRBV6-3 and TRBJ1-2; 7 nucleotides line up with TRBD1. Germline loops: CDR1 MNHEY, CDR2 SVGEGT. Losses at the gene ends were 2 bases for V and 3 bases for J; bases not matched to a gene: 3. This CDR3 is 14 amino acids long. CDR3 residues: CASSYRGRDYGYTF. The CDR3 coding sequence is TGTGCCAGCAGTTACAGGGGGCGCGACTATGGCTACACCTTC.

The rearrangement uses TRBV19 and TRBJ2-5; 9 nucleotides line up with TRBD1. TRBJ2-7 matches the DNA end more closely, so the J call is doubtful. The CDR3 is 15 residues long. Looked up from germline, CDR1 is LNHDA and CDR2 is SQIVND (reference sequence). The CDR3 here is CASSLTGQGSGEQYF. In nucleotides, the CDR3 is TGTGCCAGTAGTTTGACGGGACAGGGATCTGGCGAGCAGTACTTC.

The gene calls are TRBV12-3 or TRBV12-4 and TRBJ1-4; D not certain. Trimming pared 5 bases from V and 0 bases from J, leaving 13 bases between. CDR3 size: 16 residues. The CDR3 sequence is CASSPTRSATNEKLFF. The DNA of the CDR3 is TGTGCCAGCAGTCCCACCCGCAGCGCAACTAATGAAAAACTGTTTTTT.

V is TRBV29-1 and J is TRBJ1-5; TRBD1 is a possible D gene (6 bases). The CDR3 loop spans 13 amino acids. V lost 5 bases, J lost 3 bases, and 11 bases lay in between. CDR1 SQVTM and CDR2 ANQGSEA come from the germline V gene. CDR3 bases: TGCAGCGTTAGCACAGGGTACAATCAGCCCCAGCATTTT. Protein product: CSVSTGYNQPQHF. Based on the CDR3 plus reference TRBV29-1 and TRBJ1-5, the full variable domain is SAVISQKPSRDICQRGTSLTIQCQVDSQVTMMFWYRQQPGQSLTLIATANQGSEATYESGFVIDKFPISRPNLTFSTLTVSNMSPEDSSIYLCSVSTGYNQPQHFGDGTRLSIL.

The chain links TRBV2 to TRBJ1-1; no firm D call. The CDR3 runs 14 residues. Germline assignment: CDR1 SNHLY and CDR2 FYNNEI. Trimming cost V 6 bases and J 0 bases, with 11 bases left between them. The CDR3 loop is CASRVQAMNTEAFF. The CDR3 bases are TGTGCCAGCAGGGTTCAGGCTATGAACACTGAAGCTTTCTTT.

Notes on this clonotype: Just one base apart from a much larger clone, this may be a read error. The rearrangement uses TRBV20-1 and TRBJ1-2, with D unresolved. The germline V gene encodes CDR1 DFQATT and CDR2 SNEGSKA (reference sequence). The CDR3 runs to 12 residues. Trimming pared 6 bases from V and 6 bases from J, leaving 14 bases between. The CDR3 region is CSAEGRTHGYTF. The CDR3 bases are TGCAGTGCCGAAGGACGTACCCATGGCTACACCTTC.

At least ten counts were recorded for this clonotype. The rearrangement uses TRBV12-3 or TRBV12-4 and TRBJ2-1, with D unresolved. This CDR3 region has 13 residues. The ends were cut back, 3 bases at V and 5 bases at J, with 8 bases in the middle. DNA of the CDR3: TGTGCCAGCAGTTTGCAAGAACACAATGAGCAGTTCTTC. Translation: CASSLQEHNEQFF.

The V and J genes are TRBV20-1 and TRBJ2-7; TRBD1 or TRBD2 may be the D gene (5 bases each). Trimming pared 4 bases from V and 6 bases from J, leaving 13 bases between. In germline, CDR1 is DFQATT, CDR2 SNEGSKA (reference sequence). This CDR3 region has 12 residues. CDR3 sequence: CSATQGPSEQYF. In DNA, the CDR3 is TGCAGTGCTACCCAGGGACCGTCCGAGCAGTACTTC.

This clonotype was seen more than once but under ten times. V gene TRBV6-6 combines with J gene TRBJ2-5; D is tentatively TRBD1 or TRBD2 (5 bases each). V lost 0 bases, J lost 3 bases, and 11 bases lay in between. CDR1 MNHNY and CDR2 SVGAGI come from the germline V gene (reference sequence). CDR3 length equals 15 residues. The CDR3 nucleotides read TGTGCCAGCAGTTACTCGGAAAGGGGAGAAGAGACCCAGTACTTC. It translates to CASSYSERGEETQYF.

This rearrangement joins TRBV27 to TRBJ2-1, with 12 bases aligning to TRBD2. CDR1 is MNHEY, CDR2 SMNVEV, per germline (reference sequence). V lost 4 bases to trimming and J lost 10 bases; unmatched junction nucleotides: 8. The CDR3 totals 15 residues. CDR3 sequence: CASSYLLAGGDEQFF. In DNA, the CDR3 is TGTGCCAGCAGTTACCTACTAGCGGGAGGTGACGAGCAGTTCTTC.

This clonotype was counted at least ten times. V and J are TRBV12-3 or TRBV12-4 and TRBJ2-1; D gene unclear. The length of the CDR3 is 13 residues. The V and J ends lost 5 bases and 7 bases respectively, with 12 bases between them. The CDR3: CASSVNRWNEQFF. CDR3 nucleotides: TGTGCCAGCAGTGTAAATAGGTGGAATGAGCAGTTCTTC.

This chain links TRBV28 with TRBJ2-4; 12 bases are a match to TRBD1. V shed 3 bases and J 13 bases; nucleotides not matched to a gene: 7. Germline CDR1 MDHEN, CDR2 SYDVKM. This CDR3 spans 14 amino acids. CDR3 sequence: CASSLGQGAFTQYF. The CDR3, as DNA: TGTGCCAGCAGTTTGGGACAGGGGGCGTTTACCCAGTACTTC.

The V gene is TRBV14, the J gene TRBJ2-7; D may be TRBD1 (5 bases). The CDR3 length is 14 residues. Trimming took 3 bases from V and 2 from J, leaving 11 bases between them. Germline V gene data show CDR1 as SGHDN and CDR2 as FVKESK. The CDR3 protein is CASSHPRGTYEQYF. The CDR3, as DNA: TGTGCCAGCAGCCACCCAAGGGGAACCTACGAGCAGTACTTC.

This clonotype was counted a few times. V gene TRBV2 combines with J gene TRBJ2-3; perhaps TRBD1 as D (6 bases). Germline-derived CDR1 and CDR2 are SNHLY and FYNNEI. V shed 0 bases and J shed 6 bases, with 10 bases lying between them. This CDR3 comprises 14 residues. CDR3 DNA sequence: TGTGCCAGCAGTGAAGCCAACAGGGAGGATACGCAGTATTTT. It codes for CASSEANREDTQYF.

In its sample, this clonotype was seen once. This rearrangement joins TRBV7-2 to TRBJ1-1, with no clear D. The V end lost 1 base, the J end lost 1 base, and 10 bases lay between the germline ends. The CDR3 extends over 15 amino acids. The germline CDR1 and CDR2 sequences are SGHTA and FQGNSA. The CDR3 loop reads CASSLGSRTNTEAFF. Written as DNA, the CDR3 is TGTGCCAGCAGCTTAGGGAGCAGGACGAACACTGAAGCTTTCTTT.

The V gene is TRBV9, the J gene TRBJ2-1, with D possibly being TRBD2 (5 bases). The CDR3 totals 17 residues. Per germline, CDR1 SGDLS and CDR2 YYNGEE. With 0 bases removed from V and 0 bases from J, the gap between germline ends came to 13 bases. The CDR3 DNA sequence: TGTGCCAGCAGCGTAGCTCGGACTTTTCGCTCCTACAATGAGCAGTTCTTC. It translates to CASSVARTFRSYNEQFF.

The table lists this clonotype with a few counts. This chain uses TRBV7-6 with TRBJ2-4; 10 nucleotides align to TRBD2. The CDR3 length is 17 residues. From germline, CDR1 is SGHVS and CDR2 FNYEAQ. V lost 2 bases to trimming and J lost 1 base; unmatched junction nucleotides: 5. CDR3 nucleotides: TGTGCCAGCAGCTTACTAGCGGGGGCGGGGGCCAAAAACATTCAGTACTTC. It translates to CASSLLAGAGAKNIQYF.

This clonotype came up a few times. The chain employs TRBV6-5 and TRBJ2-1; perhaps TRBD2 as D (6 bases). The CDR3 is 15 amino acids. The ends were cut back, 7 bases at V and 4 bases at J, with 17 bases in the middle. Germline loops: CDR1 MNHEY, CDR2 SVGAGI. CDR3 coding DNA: TGTGCCAGCAACCCCTCCGGGACTTCTTACAATGAGCAGTTCTTC. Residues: CASNPSGTSYNEQFF.

CDR3 DNA: TGTGCCACCTACAAGCTAGGGGGGTCAACAGGGACCCAGTACTTC. It yields the protein CATYKLGGSTGTQYF. The chain links TRBV6-1 to TRBJ2-5; D is possibly TRBD1 or TRBD2 (6 bases each). V was shortened by 10 bases and J by 7 bases, with 25 bases between the two germline ends. Germline values: CDR1 MNHNS, CDR2 SASEGT. The CDR3 is 15 residues long.